This entry lists 20 T cell receptor beta chains sequenced from one sample in a study of chemoradiotherapy in HPV16-positive cancers. Method: immunoSEQ multiplex PCR; TCRdb's copy keeps in-frame clones and lacks some. The sample records 25,000 to 35,000 clones, about 85% being singletons. The input for sequencing was blood, taken from a patient who underwent chemoradiotherapy. All receptors come from a human donor with HPV-associated anogenital cancer.

This chain connects TRBV15 to TRBJ1-2, with D possibly matching TRBD1 (5 bases). Between the trimmed V and J ends, which lost 0 bases and 5 bases, there was a span of 13 bases. CDR3 length equals 15 residues. Germline CDR1 is LNHNV and CDR2 is YYDKDF (reference sequence). CDR3 sequence reads: CATSRDLYRPYGYTF. The CDR3 bases are TGTGCCACCAGCAGAGATCTTTACAGGCCATATGGCTACACCTTC.

The chain employs TRBV21-1 and TRBJ2-4. TRBV21-1 corresponds to a pseudogene. CDR3 size: 15 residues. The CDR3 is CASSNGGPAKNIQYF. As DNA, the CDR3 is TGTGCCAGCAGCAATGGGGGGCCGGCCAAAAACATTCAGTACTTC.

CDR3 protein: CASRLAEGREVGNQPQHF. DNA for the CDR3: TGTGCAAGTCGCTTAGCGGAAGGCAGGGAAGTTGGCAATCAGCCCCAGCATTTT. The chain carries TRBV12-2 and TRBJ1-5; the table's D gene call, TRBD1, was not cross checked with the DNA. TRBV12-2 counts as a pseudogene. The CDR3 sequence is 18 residues long.

The V gene is TRBV13, the J gene TRBJ2-5; D is perhaps TRBD1 (6 bases). The CDR3 length is 13 residues. CDR1 PRHDT and CDR2 FYEKMQ come from the germline V gene (reference sequence). V was clipped by 6 bases and J by 2 bases, with 10 bases between them. In DNA, the CDR3 is TGTGCCAGCAGGCAGACAGGTCAAGAGACCCAGTACTTC. This gives the protein CASRQTGQETQYF.

This clone was seen just once. The gene calls are TRBV5-5 and TRBJ2-2, with D possibly matching TRBD2 (6 bases). The CDR3 contains 14 residues. Trimming left V 2 bases short and J 2 bases short, with 7 bases between. CDR1 is SGHKS and CDR2 is YYEKEE in the germline V gene (reference sequence). CDR3 sequence (DNA): TGTGCCAGCAGCTTCGGGGGTAACACCGGGGAGCTGTTTTTT. It translates to CASSFGGNTGELFF.

The chain combines TRBV7-2 with TRBJ2-7; 12 bases match TRBD2. The CDR3 is 16 amino acids. V was pared by 5 bases and J by 6 bases, with 11 bases of the junction left unmatched. The V gene's germline CDR1 is SGHTA and CDR2 FQGNSA. CDR3 coding DNA: TGTGCCAGCAGCCCTTCGACTAGCGGGGGAGTTGGCGAGCAGTACTTC. Residues: CASSPSTSGGVGEQYF.

This chain uses TRBV27 with TRBJ2-7, with a tentative D call TRBD1 (6 bases). CDR1 is MNHEY and CDR2 is SMNVEV in the germline V gene (reference sequence). The CDR3 is made up of 15 amino acids. Trimming took 5 bases from V and 7 from J, leaving 21 bases between them. The CDR3 sequence: CASSPTGAGAREQYF. The DNA of the CDR3 is TGTGCCAGCAGTCCCACCGGGGCAGGGGCCAGGGAGCAGTACTTC.

The gene calls are TRBV9 and TRBJ2-2; a weak D match, TRBD1 (5 bases). This CDR3 is built from 17 residues. Germline CDR1 SGDLS, CDR2 YYNGEE. V dropped 0 bases and J dropped 3 bases, with 15 bases sitting between them. The CDR3 DNA sequence: TGTGCCAGCAGCGTAGGTATCGGACAAGGGCACACCGGGGAGCTGTTTTTT. Its protein is CASSVGIGQGHTGELFF.

The chain joins TRBV2 to TRBJ1-2; 7 bases are a match to TRBD1. Germline V gene data show CDR1 as SNHLY and CDR2 as FYNNEI. There are 14 residues in the CDR3. The ends lost 6 bases at V and 1 base at J; junction bases unmatched: 5. DNA for the CDR3: TGTGCCAGCAGCGCGGGACAGATTAACTATGGCTACACCTTC. This gives the protein CASSAGQINYGYTF.

This chain links TRBV6-6 with TRBJ1-5, with D perhaps matching TRBD1 (5 bases). CDR1 and CDR2 from the germline V gene are MNHNY and SVGAGI (reference sequence). V gave up 6 bases and J gave up 3 bases, with 15 bases separating them. This CDR3 has 15 amino acids. In DNA form, the CDR3 reads TGTGCCAGCAGCTCCCTGGGAGGGGACAATCAGCCCCAGCATTTT. This encodes CASSSLGGDNQPQHF.

The V gene is TRBV27, the J gene TRBJ1-2; D gene uncertain. CDR1 and CDR2 from the germline V gene are MNHEY and SMNVEV (reference sequence). Trimming cost V 2 bases and J 5 bases, with 6 bases left between them. This CDR3 is 12 amino acids long. The CDR3, as DNA: TGTGCCAGCAGTTTAGAAGGGTATGGCTACACCTTC. Amino acid sequence: CASSLEGYGYTF.

In this sample, this clone turned up a few times. The J gene is TRBJ1-2, the V gene TRBV14, with TRBD1 matching 8 bases. Germline-derived CDR1 and CDR2 are SGHDN and FVKESK. The CDR3 covers 13 residues. The J segment lost 8 bases and the V segment lost 5 bases, leaving 7 bases of the junction unmatched. Here the CDR3 reads CASSKQGVDGYTF. CDR3 DNA sequence: TGTGCCAGCAGCAAACAGGGGGTTGACGGCTACACCTTC.

V and J are TRBV5-1 and TRBJ2-7; TRBD1 matches at 7 bases. CDR3 size: 14 residues. V lost 4 bases and J lost 2; bases outside the gene matches: 6. Germline V gives CDR1 SGHRS, CDR2 YFSETQ. The CDR3 protein is CASSEGAHAYEQYF. CDR3 coding DNA: TGCGCCAGCAGCGAGGGGGCGCACGCCTACGAGCAGTACTTC.

This clone was seen only a few times. V is TRBV5-1 and J is TRBJ1-3; D not resolved. V was pared by 0 bases and J by 2 bases, with 9 bases between. The germline V gene encodes CDR1 SGHRS and CDR2 YFSETQ. CDR3 length equals 15 residues. CDR3 residues: CASSLGVLAGNTIYF. Here the CDR3 DNA reads TGCGCCAGCAGCTTGGGGGTGCTAGCTGGAAACACCATATATTTT.

The chain uses TRBV2 and TRBJ2-4, with D hard to call. The CDR3 spans 17 residues. Germline CDR1 and CDR2: SNHLY and FYNNEI. V lost 2 bases, J lost 7 bases, and 21 bases lay in between. Here the CDR3 DNA reads TGTGCCAGCAGTGAAATAGGGTATAGGCTGGAAAGTAACATTCAGTACTTC. It encodes CASSEIGYRLESNIQYF.

This chain links TRBV5-1 with TRBJ2-7; tentative D call: TRBD2 (6 bases). V lost 3 bases to trimming and J lost 3 bases, with 10 bases between them. Germline-derived CDR1 and CDR2 are SGHRS and YFSETQ. The length of the CDR3 is 13 residues. CDR3 nucleotide sequence: TGCGCCAGCAGCTGGGGGACTGACTACGAGCAGTACTTC. As protein: CASSWGTDYEQYF. The whole variable domain, remainder taken from reference TRBV5-1 and TRBJ2-7, is KAGVTQTPRYLIKTRGQQVTLSCSPISGHRSVSWYQQTPGQGLQFLFEYFSETQRNKGNFPGRFSGRQFSNSRSEMNVSTLELGDSALYLCASSWGTDYEQYFGPGTRLTVT.

V and J are TRBV4-2 and TRBJ1-3, with D perhaps TRBD1 (5 bases). The CDR3 length is 16 residues. Germline assignment: CDR1 LGHNA and CDR2 YNFKEQ. V lost 1 base to trimming and J lost 0 bases, with 10 bases between them. In DNA, the CDR3 is TGTGCCAGCAGCCAAGGACAGCCTTACTCTGGAAACACCATATATTTT. Encoded protein: CASSQGQPYSGNTIYF.

V is TRBV4-2 and J is TRBJ2-6; no clear D gene. The germline CDR1 and CDR2 sequences are LGHNA and YNFKEQ. This CDR3 contains 15 residues. V was clipped by 0 bases and J by 0 bases, with 3 bases between them. The CDR3 nucleotides read TGTGCCAGCAGCCAAGACAGCTCTGGGGCCAACGTCCTGACTTTC. Translation gives CASSQDSSGANVLTF.

CDR3 in amino acids: CASSLRISRVGFFF. CDR3 DNA: TGTGCCAGCAGCTTAAGAATCAGCAGGGTCGGATTTTTCTTC. The J gene is TRBJ2-1, the V gene TRBV7-2, with D perhaps matching TRBD1 (5 bases). CDR1 and CDR2 from the germline V gene are SGHTA and FQGNSA. The CDR3 is 14 amino acids. V was shortened by 2 bases and J by 16 bases, with 21 bases between the two germline ends.

The rearrangement joins TRBV14 to TRBJ1-3; D is ambiguous. The CDR3 has 14 residues. Germline-derived CDR1 and CDR2 are SGHDN and FVKESK. The V gene lost 1 base and the J gene lost 2 bases, with 6 bases spanning the gap. The CDR3 DNA is TGTGCCAGCAGCCAAGCGGGGACTGGAAACACCATATATTTT. Translation gives CASSQAGTGNTIYF. Drawing the rest from reference TRBV14 and TRBJ1-3, the complete variable domain is EAGVTQFPSHSVIEKGQTVTLRCDPISGHDNLYWYRRVMGKEIKFLLHFVKESKQDESGMPNNRFLAERTGGTYSTLKVQPAELEDSGVYFCASSQAGTGNTIYFGEGSWLTVV.